Each of the 27 T cell receptor beta chains below was sequenced from the same sample in a study of beta chain features in type 1 diabetes. Expressed TCRB transcripts got sequenced, as all isolated RNA was reverse transcribed. Method: immunoSEQ multiplex PCR; TCRdb's copy keeps in-frame clones and lacks some. This repertoire shows 400,000 to 500,000 clones, 11% to 15% found once; its top ten account for roughly 0.038%. Sequencing was done on a sample of naive CD4+ T cells from blood. The receptors stem from a man aged 30 to 39 in good health.

Only a few counts were recorded for this clone. The chain employs TRBV7-9 and TRBJ1-6, with no clear D. Trimming took off 1 base at V and 8 bases at J, with 6 bases between the two ends. The CDR3 is made up of 13 amino acids. Germline CDR1 and CDR2: SEHNR and FQNEAQ (reference sequence). The CDR3 spells CASSLGRDSPLHF. CDR3 nucleotides: TGTGCCAGCAGCTTAGGACGGGATTCACCCCTCCACTTT.

This chain joins TRBV5-1 and TRBJ2-2; D may be TRBD1 (5 bases). The CDR3 extends over 14 amino acids. The germline CDR1 and CDR2 sequences are SGHRS and YFSETQ. V was cut by 0 bases and J by 5 bases, with 8 bases left in between. CDR3 coding DNA: TGCGCCAGCAGCTTGGATCCAGGGACCGGGGAGCTGTTTTTT. Protein sequence: CASSLDPGTGELFF.

This clone was observed a few times. V gene TRBV28 combines with J gene TRBJ2-7; 8 bases map to TRBD1. The germline V gene encodes CDR1 MDHEN and CDR2 SYDVKM. After removal of 6 bases from V and 2 bases from J, the junction contained 6 bases not matched to a gene. The CDR3 loop spans 14 amino acids. Here the CDR3 reads CASSPGQAPYEQYV. The CDR3 DNA is TGTGCCAGCAGCCCGGGACAGGCCCCCTACGAGCAGTACGTC.

This clone has a handful of counts. This sequence joins TRBV4-2 and TRBJ2-5; D is unresolved. The CDR3 is 13 residues long. Per the germline V gene, CDR1 is LGHNA and CDR2 is YNFKEQ. Trimming pared 1 base from V and 4 bases from J, leaving 7 bases between. In nucleotides, the CDR3 is TGTGCCAGCAGCCAAGCCTTGAGAGAGACCCAGTACTTC. It specifies CASSQALRETQYF.

The V gene is TRBV15, the J gene TRBJ2-2; 10 bases match TRBD2. Per the germline V gene, CDR1 is LNHNV and CDR2 is YYDKDF (reference sequence). This CDR3 has 17 residues. V was clipped by 1 base and J by 1 base; unmatched bases: 3. The CDR3 sequence is CATSRVRTSGNTGELFF. DNA for the CDR3: TGTGCCACCAGCAGAGTCAGGACTAGCGGGAACACCGGGGAGCTGTTTTTT.

This clone was seen more than once but under ten times. The chain couples TRBV7-2 to TRBJ2-7; D assignment may be TRBD1 or TRBD2 (5 bases each). CDR1 and CDR2 (germline): SGHTA, FQGNSA. Trimming left V 2 bases short and J 6 bases short, with 14 bases between. The CDR3 covers 14 residues. This CDR3 is CASSLPGAGFEQYF. CDR3 sequence (DNA): TGTGCCAGCAGCTTACCCGGGGCTGGGTTCGAGCAGTACTTC. The entire variable domain, with the rest obtained from reference TRBV7-2 and TRBJ2-7, is as follows: GAGVSQSPSNKVTEKGKDVELRCDPISGHTALYWYRQSLGQGLEFLIYFQGNSAPDKSGLPSDRFSAERTGGSVSTLTIQRTQQEDSAVYLCASSLPGAGFEQYFGPGTRLTVT.

This clone occurred a few times. The chain is built from TRBV5-5 and TRBJ2-3; D may be TRBD2 (6 bases). In germline, CDR1 is SGHKS, CDR2 YYEKEE (reference sequence). The length of the CDR3 is 13 residues. V was cut by 2 bases and J by 4 bases, with 8 bases left in between. CDR3 sequence (DNA): TGTGCCAGCAGCTTTGGAGGGCCAGATACGCAGTATTTT. Protein product: CASSFGGPDTQYF.

This clone was observed a few times. The sample carries other DNA sequences with the same CDR3. The rearrangement links TRBV18 to TRBJ2-5; D perhaps matches TRBD1 (5 bases). Per germline, CDR1 KGHSH and CDR2 LQKENI. V shed 4 bases and J shed 2 bases, with 8 bases lying between them. CDR3 size: 13 residues. The CDR3: CASSRGRQETQYF. CDR3 coding DNA: TGTGCCAGCTCACGGGGCAGACAAGAGACCCAGTACTTC.

The chain uses TRBV6-5 and TRBJ2-3; no reliable D call. V was trimmed by 5 bases and J by 8 bases, leaving 8 bases between them. The CDR3 totals 11 residues. CDR1 is MNHEY and CDR2 is SVGAGI in the germline V gene. As DNA, the CDR3 is TGTGCCAGCAGTAGCCCTAGTACGCAGTATTTT. This gives the protein CASSSPSTQYF.

This clone was counted only a few times. The chain has TRBV19 and TRBJ2-3; no definite D call. The germline CDR1 and CDR2 sequences are LNHDA and SQIVND (reference sequence). CDR3 length: 13 residues. The V and J ends lost 7 bases and 2 bases respectively, with 10 bases between them. The CDR3 DNA sequence: TGTGCCAGTACTCCTAACTACACAGATACGCAGTATTTT. Amino acids: CASTPNYTDTQYF.

This clone came up once. The chain joins TRBV5-4 to TRBJ2-7; the match to TRBD2 covers 8 bases. This CDR3 has 14 residues. Losses at the gene ends were 3 bases for V and 7 bases for J; bases not matched to a gene: 9. CDR1 and CDR2 from the germline V gene are SGHNT and YYREEE (reference sequence). The CDR3, as DNA: TGTGCCAGCAGCTCCGGGACTAGAGATCATGAGCAGTACTTC. Protein sequence: CASSSGTRDHEQYF.

In its sample, this clone was seen a few times. The J gene is TRBJ2-2, the V gene TRBV29-1; maybe TRBD1 (6 bases). Germline V gives CDR1 SQVTM, CDR2 ANQGSEA. Trimming removed 4 bases at V and 5 bases at J, with 11 bases between. The CDR3 has 13 residues. This CDR3 is CSVGQASTGELFF. In DNA form, the CDR3 reads TGCAGCGTTGGACAGGCCAGTACCGGGGAGCTGTTTTTT.

Ten or more counts support this clone. CDR3 sequence reads: CAWSVGAGGTSYEQYV. The CDR3 DNA is TGTGCCTGGAGTGTAGGAGCGGGAGGGACCTCCTACGAGCAGTACGTC. V usage is TRBV30 and J usage is TRBJ2-7; 10 nucleotides line up with TRBD2. This CDR3 is 16 amino acids long. Germline CDR1 is GTSNPN and CDR2 is SVGIG (reference sequence). With V trimmed by 0 bases and J by 0 bases, 5 bases remained unmatched.

A few counts support this clone. The chain has TRBV18 and TRBJ2-1, with 7 bases identical to TRBD2. With V trimmed by 1 base and J by 6 bases, 9 bases remained unmatched. Looked up from germline, CDR1 is KGHSH and CDR2 is LQKENI. This CDR3 comprises 16 residues. The CDR3: CASSPLGLEGSNEQFF. In DNA, the CDR3 is TGTGCCAGCTCACCACTCGGACTAGAGGGGTCCAATGAGCAGTTCTTC.

The chain employs TRBV28 and TRBJ1-5; D is ambiguous. V dropped 8 bases and J dropped 5 bases, with 13 bases sitting between them. Germline values: CDR1 MDHEN, CDR2 SYDVKM. This CDR3 contains 13 residues. For the CDR3, the DNA is TGTGCCAGCGTAAGGGCGGGCGATCAGCCCCAGCATTTT. Translating gives CASVRAGDQPQHF.

This rearrangement joins TRBV15 to TRBJ1-1; D possibly corresponds to TRBD1 (5 bases). This CDR3 region has 14 residues. Germline V CDR1 and CDR2: LNHNV, YYDKDF (reference sequence). Trimming took off 1 base at V and 4 bases at J, with 10 bases between the two ends. CDR3 protein: CATSRGRGGTEAFF. CDR3 nucleotide sequence: TGTGCCACCAGCAGAGGACGGGGCGGCACTGAAGCTTTCTTT.

This CDR3 reads CASTSWTGTNEQFF. The CDR3 region has the DNA TGTGCCAGCACCTCCTGGACAGGTACCAATGAGCAGTTCTTC. The chain carries TRBV6-5 and TRBJ2-1, with 7 bases fitting TRBD1. This CDR3 has 14 residues. Germline trimming cut 7 bases from V and 6 bases from J; bases unmatched to any gene: 9. The germline V gene encodes CDR1 MNHEY and CDR2 SVGAGI.

This chain joins TRBV23-1 and TRBJ2-2; perhaps TRBD1 as D (6 bases). TRBV23-1 is noted as an ORF with a role that remains uncertain. The germline V and J ends were trimmed by 5 bases and 0 bases, with 13 bases remaining between them. The length of the CDR3 is 16 residues. The CDR3, as DNA: TGCGCCAGCAGTGCCCACAGGGTAGCGAACACCGGGGAGCTGTTTTTT. Its protein is CASSAHRVANTGELFF.

The chain joins TRBV6-7 to TRBJ2-5, with D perhaps matching TRBD1 or TRBD2 (5 bases each). TRBV6-7 is an ORF for which the function is uncertain. CDR3 length equals 14 residues. V shed 10 bases and J shed 1 base, with 16 bases lying between them. The CDR3 loop reads CANIKWGIQETQYF. The CDR3 bases are TGTGCCAATATCAAGTGGGGGATCCAAGAGACCCAGTACTTC.

This chain links TRBV4-1 with TRBJ2-3, with no clear D. The ends were cut back, 1 base at V and 7 bases at J, with 6 bases in the middle. The CDR3 sequence is 12 residues long. Germline values: CDR1 MGHRA, CDR2 YSYEKL. The CDR3 loop is CASSQGGYTQYF. In DNA form, the CDR3 reads TGCGCCAGCAGCCAAGGGGGATATACGCAGTATTTT.

This chain connects TRBV19 to TRBJ1-5; D remains ambiguous. CDR1 and CDR2 (germline): LNHDA, SQIVND (reference sequence). The CDR3 has 13 residues. The V end was cut by 3 bases, the J end by 7 bases, with 10 bases between. CDR3 amino acids: CASSIVPKQPQHF. In DNA form, the CDR3 reads TGTGCCAGTAGTATCGTCCCCAAGCAGCCCCAGCATTTT.

The V call is TRBV9, the J call TRBJ2-1; 15 bases are a match to TRBD2. The V gene's germline CDR1 is SGDLS and CDR2 YYNGEE. The J segment lost 9 bases and the V segment lost 3 bases, leaving 4 bases of the junction unmatched. The CDR3 loop spans 15 amino acids. In nucleotides, the CDR3 is TGTGCCAGCAGCGATACGGGACTAGCGGGAGGTGAGCAGTTCTTC. Amino acids: CASSDTGLAGGEQFF.

In this sample, this clone turned up a few times. The genes are TRBV30 and TRBJ2-1; 13 bases align to TRBD2. The junction had 6 bases not matched to a gene; V was cut back by 2 bases and J by 5 bases. Germline CDR1 is GTSNPN and CDR2 is SVGIG (reference sequence). CDR3 length: 16 residues. The CDR3 DNA sequence: TGTGCCTGGAGTTCCAGGACTAGCGGGAGAAACAATGAGCAGTTCTTC. It is translated as CAWSSRTSGRNNEQFF.

The rearrangement joins TRBV30 to TRBJ1-1; 9 nucleotides align to TRBD1. The CDR3 runs 13 residues. Unmatched junction bases numbered 5, after V lost 4 bases and J lost 5 bases. Germline lookup yields CDR1 GTSNPN and CDR2 SVGIG (reference sequence). CDR3: CAWTGTGKTEAFF. CDR3 coding DNA: TGTGCCTGGACCGGGACAGGGAAAACTGAAGCTTTCTTT.

The table lists this clone with a few counts. The chain employs TRBV7-9 and TRBJ2-7; possibly TRBD1 or TRBD2 for D (5 bases each). The ends were cut back, 5 bases at V and 4 bases at J, with 15 bases in the middle. Per germline, CDR1 SEHNR and CDR2 FQNEAQ (reference sequence). The CDR3 covers 14 residues. CDR3 DNA: TGTGCCAGCAGCCCGGTACGGGACGCTTACGAGCAGTACTTC. It yields the protein CASSPVRDAYEQYF.

The gene calls are TRBV10-3 and TRBJ2-1, with D perhaps being TRBD1 or TRBD2 (6 bases each). V lost 3 bases and J 4 bases, leaving 19 bases between the germline ends. This CDR3 has 17 amino acids. Germline V gene data show CDR1 as ENHRY and CDR2 as SYGVKD. CDR3: CAISDGTLGGRYNEQFF. CDR3 DNA sequence: TGTGCCATCAGTGATGGGACATTAGGGGGGAGATACAATGAGCAGTTCTTC.

The J gene is TRBJ2-1, the V gene TRBV6-5; TRBD2 aligns across 8 bases. The CDR3 is made up of 13 amino acids. The trim removed 10 bases at V and 4 bases at J, leaving 6 bases unmatched. Germline V gene sequence: CDR1 MNHEY, CDR2 SVGAGI. DNA for the CDR3: TGTGCCACCCGGGAGGGGACGTACAATGAGCAGTTCTTC. Protein: CATREGTYNEQFF.